Below are 15 T cell receptor beta chains sequenced from a single sample in a study of human T cells and chemical hapten exposure. The time point denotes: pre-sensitization, week 0. Treatment meaning: therapeutic diphenylcyclopropenone sensitization with weekly scalp DPC. In TCRdb, the RACE reads were re-called with MiXCR into one record per CDR3 protein. Here the sample spans tens of thousands of distinct CDR3 sequences, approximately 15% being singletons. The source was whole blood, collected in connection with sensitization to the hapten diphenylcyclopropenone (DPC). These receptors originate from a woman between 50 and 59 years old with alopecia areata. Some clones in this sample may be carry-over from other donors' samples.

The chain employs TRBV27 and TRBJ1-1; D uncertain. Germline-derived CDR1 and CDR2 are MNHEY and SMNVEV (reference sequence). V was cut by 5 bases and J by 5 bases, with 15 bases left in between. This CDR3 region has 14 residues. The DNA of the CDR3 is TGTGCCAGCAGTACTACCCCGGAAGGAACTGAAGCTTTCTTT. Protein product: CASSTTPEGTEAFF.

V is TRBV6-5 and J is TRBJ2-3; D call uncertain. CDR3 length: 15 amino acids. V lost 5 bases and J 5 bases, leaving 17 bases between the germline ends. Germline loops: CDR1 MNHEY, CDR2 SVGAGI. The CDR3 spells CASSRKKQRGDTQYF. CDR3 coding DNA: TGTGCCAGCAGTCGGAAAAAGCAACGAGGAGATACGCAGTATTTT.

The chain recombines TRBV5-1 with TRBJ2-1; tentatively, D is TRBD1 (6 bases). This CDR3 region has 15 residues. Germline V lookup: CDR1 SGHRS, CDR2 YFSETQ. V was clipped by 3 bases and J by 0 bases, with 10 bases between them. CDR3: CASSSGQNSYNEQFF. The CDR3 nucleotides read TGCGCCAGCAGCTCCGGACAGAACTCCTACAATGAGCAGTTCTTC.

This clonotype showed up just a few times. The V and J genes are TRBV20-1 and TRBJ2-1; TRBD2 matches 9 bases. This CDR3 region has 18 residues. Per germline, CDR1 DFQATT and CDR2 SNEGSKA (reference sequence). V shed 0 bases, J shed 4 bases, and the junction held 13 bases outside the gene matches. Here the CDR3 reads CSARDVSSASGKYNEQFF. The CDR3 region has the DNA TGCAGTGCTAGAGATGTCTCATCGGCTAGCGGGAAATACAATGAGCAGTTCTTC.

The chain links TRBV15 to TRBJ2-1, with 7 bases fitting TRBD1. The trim removed 5 bases at V and 9 bases at J, leaving 16 bases unmatched. CDR3 size: 16 residues. Germline V gene sequence: CDR1 LNHNV, CDR2 YYDKDF (reference sequence). The CDR3 DNA follows: TGTGCCACCAGCCACAAGCAAGGTCAGGGGGAGTTTGAGCAGTTCTTC. This sequence encodes CATSHKQGQGEFEQFF.

In this sample, this clonotype turned up a few times. The CDR3 protein is CASSFGGGNNEQFF. As DNA, the CDR3 is TGCGCCAGCAGCTTTGGGGGAGGCAACAATGAGCAGTTCTTC. The chain employs TRBV5-1 and TRBJ2-1; tentatively, D is TRBD2 (6 bases). This CDR3 contains 14 residues. The germline V gene has CDR1 SGHRS and CDR2 YFSETQ. V lost 2 bases and J lost 5, with 11 bases in between. Drawing the rest from reference TRBV5-1 and TRBJ2-1, the complete variable domain is KAGVTQTPRYLIKTRGQQVTLSCSPISGHRSVSWYQQTPGQGLQFLFEYFSETQRNKGNFPGRFSGRQFSNSRSEMNVSTLELGDSALYLCASSFGGGNNEQFFGPGTRLTVL.

V is TRBV10-3 and J is TRBJ2-3; TRBD1 matches 9 bases. The CDR3 runs to 16 residues. V lost 2 bases and J lost 2; bases outside the gene matches: 5. In germline, CDR1 is ENHRY, CDR2 SYGVKD. CDR3 sequence: CAISEGTGLHTDTQYF. The CDR3 nucleotides read TGTGCCATCAGTGAGGGGACAGGGCTACACACAGATACGCAGTATTTT.

In its sample, this clonotype was seen many times. The chain joins TRBV20-1 to TRBJ1-1; no clear D. CDR3 length: 16 residues. Germline CDR1 is DFQATT and CDR2 is SNEGSKA (reference sequence). Trimming took 2 bases from V and 4 from J, leaving 20 bases between them. The CDR3 sequence is CSARLAGRPRVTEAFF. CDR3 nucleotides: TGCAGTGCTAGATTAGCCGGGAGACCCCGGGTCACTGAAGCTTTCTTT.

This sequence joins TRBV3-1 and TRBJ2-3, with D perhaps TRBD2 (6 bases). Germline V CDR1 and CDR2: LGHDT, YNNKEL (reference sequence). The V gene lost 6 bases and the J gene lost 7 bases, with 11 bases spanning the gap. This CDR3 has 12 residues. The CDR3 DNA reads as TGTGCCAGCAGAGCTGGAGGGTATACGCAGTATTTT. Amino acid sequence: CASRAGGYTQYF.

The chain links TRBV20-1 to TRBJ1-1; the D gene is possibly TRBD1 (5 bases). The germline gives CDR1 DFQATT, CDR2 SNEGSKA (reference sequence). The V end was cut by 0 bases, the J end by 1 base, with 18 bases between. This CDR3 comprises 17 residues. The CDR3 spells CSARDTRGNVANTEAFF. The CDR3 nucleotides are TGCAGTGCTAGAGATACCCGGGGGAACGTGGCGAACACTGAAGCTTTCTTT.

The chain recombines TRBV4-3 with TRBJ2-1; D is perhaps TRBD2 (5 bases). V shed 4 bases and J shed 7 bases, with 17 bases lying between them. The CDR3 is made up of 15 amino acids. The V gene's germline CDR1 is LGHNA and CDR2 YSLEER. The CDR3 loop is CASSRTRLVLNEQFF. The CDR3 coding sequence is TGCGCCAGCAGCCGAACTAGGCTGGTGTTAAATGAGCAGTTCTTC.

The table lists this clonotype with a few counts. The chain carries TRBV2 and TRBJ2-4, with 11 bases matching TRBD2. CDR1 is SNHLY, CDR2 FYNNEI, per germline. CDR3 size: 16 residues. V was pared by 5 bases and J by 0 bases, with 3 bases of the junction left unmatched. CDR3: CASSSGLAGAKNIQYF. The CDR3, as DNA: TGTGCCAGCAGTTCCGGACTAGCGGGAGCCAAAAACATTCAGTACTTC.

In this sample, this clonotype turned up many times. The chain joins TRBV7-8 to TRBJ2-3; D perhaps matches TRBD2 (6 bases). Trimming left V 7 bases short and J 2 bases short, with 13 bases between. The V gene's germline CDR1 is SGHVS and CDR2 FQNEAQ. The CDR3 length is 14 residues. Here the CDR3 reads CASTREHTTDTQYF. As DNA, the CDR3 is TGTGCCAGCACTCGGGAGCACACCACAGATACGCAGTATTTT.

J is TRBJ1-1 and V is TRBV5-6; D remains unclear. The CDR3 has 13 residues. Between the trimmed V and J ends, which lost 0 bases and 1 base, there was a span of 4 bases. The germline V gene has CDR1 SGHDT and CDR2 YYEEEE. The CDR3 DNA reads as TGTGCCAGCAGCTTGGTTCCGAACACTGAAGCTTTCTTT. Protein sequence: CASSLVPNTEAFF.

V is TRBV29-1 and J is TRBJ2-7; D not resolved. Between the trimmed V and J ends, which lost 7 bases and 0 bases, there was a span of 16 bases. In germline, CDR1 is SQVTM, CDR2 ANQGSEA. This CDR3 is 14 amino acids long. DNA of the CDR3: TGCAGCGATATCCGGGCCCTAAGCTCCTACGAGCAGTACTTC. Translation: CSDIRALSSYEQYF.